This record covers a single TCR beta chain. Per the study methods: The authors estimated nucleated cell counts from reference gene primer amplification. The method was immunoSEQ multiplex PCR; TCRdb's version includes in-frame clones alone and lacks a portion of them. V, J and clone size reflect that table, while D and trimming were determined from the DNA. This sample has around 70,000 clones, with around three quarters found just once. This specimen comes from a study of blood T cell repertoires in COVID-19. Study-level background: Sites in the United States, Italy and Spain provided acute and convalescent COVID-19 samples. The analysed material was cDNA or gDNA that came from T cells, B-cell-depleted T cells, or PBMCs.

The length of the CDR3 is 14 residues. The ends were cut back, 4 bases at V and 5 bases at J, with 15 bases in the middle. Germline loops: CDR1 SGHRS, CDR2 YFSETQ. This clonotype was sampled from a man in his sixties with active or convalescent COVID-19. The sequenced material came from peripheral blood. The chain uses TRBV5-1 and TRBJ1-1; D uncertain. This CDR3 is CASSMGFFETEAFF. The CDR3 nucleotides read TGCGCCAGCAGCATGGGCTTTTTTGAGACTGAAGCTTTCTTT.